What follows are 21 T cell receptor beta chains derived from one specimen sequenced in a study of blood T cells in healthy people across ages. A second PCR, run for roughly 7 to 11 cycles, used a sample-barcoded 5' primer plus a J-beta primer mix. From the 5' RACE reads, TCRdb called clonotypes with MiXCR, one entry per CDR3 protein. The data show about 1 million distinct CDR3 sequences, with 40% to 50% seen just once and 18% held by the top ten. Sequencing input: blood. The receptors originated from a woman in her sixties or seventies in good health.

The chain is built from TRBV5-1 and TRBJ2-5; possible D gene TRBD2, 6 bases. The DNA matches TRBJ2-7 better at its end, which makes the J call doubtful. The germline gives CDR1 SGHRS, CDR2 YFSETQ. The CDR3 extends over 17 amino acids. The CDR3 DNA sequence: TGCGCCAGCAGCTTGGGGGGGGTAAGGTTAGAGGGCCACGAGCAGTACTTC. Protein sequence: CASSLGGVRLEGHEQYF.

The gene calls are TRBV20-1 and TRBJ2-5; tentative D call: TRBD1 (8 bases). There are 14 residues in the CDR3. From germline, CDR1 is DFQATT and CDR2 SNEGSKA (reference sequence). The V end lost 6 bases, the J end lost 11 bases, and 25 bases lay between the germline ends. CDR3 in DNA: TGCAGTGCAAACAGGGGGGGGTCGTCGAGGGAGCAGTACTTC. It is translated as CSANRGGSSREQYF.

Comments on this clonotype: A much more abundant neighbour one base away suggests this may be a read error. CDR3 sequence (DNA): TGTGCCAGCAATCAGGGGGCGGGAGAGACCCGGTACTTC. Translated: CASNQGAGETRYF. The chain couples TRBV2 to TRBJ2-5; TRBD1 might be the D (8 bases). The CDR3 totals 13 residues. CDR1 and CDR2 (germline): SNHLY, FYNNEI.

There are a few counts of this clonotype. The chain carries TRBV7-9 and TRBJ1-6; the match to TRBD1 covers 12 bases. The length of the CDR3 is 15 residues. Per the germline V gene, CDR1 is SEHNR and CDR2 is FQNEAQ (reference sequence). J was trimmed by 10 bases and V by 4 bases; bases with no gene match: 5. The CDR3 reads CASSSGQGAGSPLHF. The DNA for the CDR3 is TGTGCCAGCAGCTCGGGACAGGGGGCAGGCTCACCCCTCCACTTT. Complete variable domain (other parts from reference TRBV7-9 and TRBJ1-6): DTGVSQNPRHKITKRGQNVTFRCDPISEHNRLYWYRQTLGQGPEFLTYFQNEAQLEKSRLLSDRFSAERPKGSFSTLEIQRTEQGDSAMYLCASSSGQGAGSPLHFGNGTRLTVT.

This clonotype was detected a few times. The CDR3 bases are TGTGCCAGCAGCTTGAGGCCTGGCGCAGATACGCAGTATTTT. Its protein product is CASSLRPGADTQYF. The V and J genes are TRBV5-6 and TRBJ2-3; D gene uncertain. Germline lookup yields CDR1 SGHDT and CDR2 YYEEEE. The germline V and J ends were trimmed by 1 base and 4 bases, with 10 bases remaining between them. CDR3 length: 14 amino acids.

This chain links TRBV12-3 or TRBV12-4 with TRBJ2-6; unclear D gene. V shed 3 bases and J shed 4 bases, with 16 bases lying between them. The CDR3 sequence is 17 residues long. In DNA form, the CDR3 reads TGTGCCAGCAGTTTTGGAGCTAGATTGGGGGGGGCCAACGTCCTGACTTTC. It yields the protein CASSFGARLGGANVLTF.

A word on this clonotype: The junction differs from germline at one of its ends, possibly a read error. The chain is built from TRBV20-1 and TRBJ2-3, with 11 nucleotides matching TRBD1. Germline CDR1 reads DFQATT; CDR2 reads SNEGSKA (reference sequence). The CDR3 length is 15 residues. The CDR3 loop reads CCARGGQGAPDTQYF. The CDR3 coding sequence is TGCTGTGCTAGAGGAGGACAGGGGGCTCCAGATACGCAGTATTTT.

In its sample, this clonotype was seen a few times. The CDR3 coding sequence is TGTGCCAGCAGCCAAGGGACCTCAACTAATGAAAAACTGTTTTTT. Translating gives CASSQGTSTNEKLFF. J is TRBJ1-4 and V is TRBV11-2; perhaps TRBD1 as D (5 bases). Trimming removed 5 bases from V and 0 bases from J, with 10 bases in between. The CDR3 loop spans 15 amino acids. Germline-derived CDR1 and CDR2 are SGHAT and FQNNGV.

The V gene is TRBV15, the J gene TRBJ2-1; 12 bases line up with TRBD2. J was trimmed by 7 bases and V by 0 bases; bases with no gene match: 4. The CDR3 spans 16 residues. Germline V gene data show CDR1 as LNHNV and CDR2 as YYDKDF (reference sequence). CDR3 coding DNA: TGTGCCACCAGCAGAGATTGGCTAGCGGGAGGGAATGAGCAGTTCTTC. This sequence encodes CATSRDWLAGGNEQFF.

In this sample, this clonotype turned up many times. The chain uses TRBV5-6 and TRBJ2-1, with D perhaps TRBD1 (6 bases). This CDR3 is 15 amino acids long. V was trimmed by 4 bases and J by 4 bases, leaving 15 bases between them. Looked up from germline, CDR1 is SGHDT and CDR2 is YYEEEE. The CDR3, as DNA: TGTGCCAGCAGCCGGAAAACCGGGACATACAATGAGCAGTTCTTC. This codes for CASSRKTGTYNEQFF.

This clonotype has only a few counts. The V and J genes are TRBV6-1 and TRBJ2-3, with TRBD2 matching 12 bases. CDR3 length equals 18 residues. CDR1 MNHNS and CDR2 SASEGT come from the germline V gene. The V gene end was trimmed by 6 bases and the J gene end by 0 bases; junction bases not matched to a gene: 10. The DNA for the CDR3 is TGTGCCAGCAGGTCCGGGACTAGCGGGCCCTCTAGCACAGATACGCAGTATTTT. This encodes CASRSGTSGPSSTDTQYF.

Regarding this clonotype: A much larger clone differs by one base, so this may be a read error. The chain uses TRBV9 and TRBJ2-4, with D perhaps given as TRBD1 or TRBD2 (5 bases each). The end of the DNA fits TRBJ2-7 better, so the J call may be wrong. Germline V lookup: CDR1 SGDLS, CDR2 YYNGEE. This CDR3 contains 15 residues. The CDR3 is CTSSASGTSSYEQYF. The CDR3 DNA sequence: TGTACCAGCAGCGCCTCCGGGACCTCCTCCTACGAGCAGTACTTC.

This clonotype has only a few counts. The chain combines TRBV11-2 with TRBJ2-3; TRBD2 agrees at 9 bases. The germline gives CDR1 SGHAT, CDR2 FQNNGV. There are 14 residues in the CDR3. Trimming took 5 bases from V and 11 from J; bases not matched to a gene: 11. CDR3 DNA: TGTGCCAGCAGCGAAGGGACTAGCCTAAATCGGCAGTATTTT. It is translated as CASSEGTSLNRQYF. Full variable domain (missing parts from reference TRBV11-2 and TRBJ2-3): EAGVAQSPRYKIIEKRQSVAFWCNPISGHATLYWYQQILGQGPKLLIQFQNNGVVDDSQLPKDRFSAERLKGVDSTLKIQPAKLEDSAVYLCASSEGTSLNRQYFGPGTRLTVL.

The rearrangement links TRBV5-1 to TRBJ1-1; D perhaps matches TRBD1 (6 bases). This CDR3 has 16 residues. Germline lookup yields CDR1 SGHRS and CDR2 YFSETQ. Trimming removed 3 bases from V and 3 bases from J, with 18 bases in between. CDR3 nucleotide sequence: TGCGCCAGCAGCTACGACGGGGGGCGAACGGACACTGAAGCTTTCTTT. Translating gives CASSYDGGRTDTEAFF.

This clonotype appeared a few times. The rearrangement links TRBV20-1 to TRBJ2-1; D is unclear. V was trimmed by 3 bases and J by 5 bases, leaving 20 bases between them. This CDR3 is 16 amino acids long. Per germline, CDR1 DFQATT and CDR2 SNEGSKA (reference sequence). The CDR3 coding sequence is TGCAGTGCTAGTCCTGAAGGGCAATTAAGAAACAATGAGCAGTTCTTC. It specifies CSASPEGQLRNNEQFF.

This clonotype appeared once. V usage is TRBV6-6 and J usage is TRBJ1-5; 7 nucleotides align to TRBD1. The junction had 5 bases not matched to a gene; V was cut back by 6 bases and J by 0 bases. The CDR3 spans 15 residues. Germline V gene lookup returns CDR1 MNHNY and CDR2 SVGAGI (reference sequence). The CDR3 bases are TGTGCCAGCAGGGCCAGGGGGAATAGCAATCAGCCCCAGCATTTT. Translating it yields CASRARGNSNQPQHF.

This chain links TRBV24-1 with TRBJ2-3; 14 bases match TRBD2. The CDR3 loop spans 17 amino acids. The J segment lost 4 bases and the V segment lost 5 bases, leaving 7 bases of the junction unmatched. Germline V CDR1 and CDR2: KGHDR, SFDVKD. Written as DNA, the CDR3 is TGTGCCACCAGTGTCGGGACTAGCGGGAGCAGGGCAGATACGCAGTATTTT. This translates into CATSVGTSGSRADTQYF.

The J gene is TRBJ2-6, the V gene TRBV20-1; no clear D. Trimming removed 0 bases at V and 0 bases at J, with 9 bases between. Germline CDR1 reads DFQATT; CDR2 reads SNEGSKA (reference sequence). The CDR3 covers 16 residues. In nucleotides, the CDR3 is TGCAGTGCTAGAGATTTCCAAAGCTCTGGGGCCAACGTCCTGACTTTC. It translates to CSARDFQSSGANVLTF.

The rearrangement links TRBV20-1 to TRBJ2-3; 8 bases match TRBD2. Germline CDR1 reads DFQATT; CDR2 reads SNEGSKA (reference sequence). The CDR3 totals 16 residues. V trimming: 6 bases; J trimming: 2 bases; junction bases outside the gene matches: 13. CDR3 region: CSAQAAGGGSTDTQYF. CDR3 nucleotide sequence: TGCAGTGCCCAAGCGGCGGGAGGTGGGTCCACAGATACGCAGTATTTT.

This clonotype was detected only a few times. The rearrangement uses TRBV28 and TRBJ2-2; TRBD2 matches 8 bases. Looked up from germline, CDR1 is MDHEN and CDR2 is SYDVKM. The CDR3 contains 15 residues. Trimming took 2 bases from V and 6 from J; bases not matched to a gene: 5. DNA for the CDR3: TGTGCCAGCAGTTTACAAGCGGGAGTCCCCGGGGAGCTGTTTTTT. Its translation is CASSLQAGVPGELFF.

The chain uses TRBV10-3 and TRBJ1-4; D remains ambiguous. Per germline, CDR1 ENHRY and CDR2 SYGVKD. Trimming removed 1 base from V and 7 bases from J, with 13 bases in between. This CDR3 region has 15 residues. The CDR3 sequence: CAISEYFGEAEKLFF. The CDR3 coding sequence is TGTGCCATCAGTGAGTACTTCGGGGAGGCTGAAAAACTGTTTTTT.